This paragraph covers one T cell receptor (beta chain) sequence. Antigen: not known. CDR1 is SQVTM, CDR2 ANQGSEA, per germline. Trimming shortened V by 5 bases and J by 0 bases, and 11 bases separated the two germline ends. This CDR3 contains 14 residues. The data derive from a study of T cell responses to AZD1222 COVID-19 vaccine. The wider study: Pooling was applied to second doses at about 4 or about 12 weeks.

Study observations and caveats: Spike-specific TCR breadth and depth rose after two AZD1222 doses.

Method: immunoSEQ multiplex PCR; TCRdb's copy keeps in-frame clones and lacks some. The profile covers about 85,000 clones, with approximately 85% appearing a single time and about 6% taken by the ten largest. The chain links TRBV29-1 to TRBJ2-1, with D perhaps matching TRBD2 (6 bases). This sequence originates from an adult in good health. This sample comprised peripheral blood, obtained on day 0 of AZD1222 vaccination. The CDR3 bases are TGCAGCGTTCAACGTAGCGGCTCCTACAATGAGCAGTTCTTC. Translation: CSVQRSGSYNEQFF.